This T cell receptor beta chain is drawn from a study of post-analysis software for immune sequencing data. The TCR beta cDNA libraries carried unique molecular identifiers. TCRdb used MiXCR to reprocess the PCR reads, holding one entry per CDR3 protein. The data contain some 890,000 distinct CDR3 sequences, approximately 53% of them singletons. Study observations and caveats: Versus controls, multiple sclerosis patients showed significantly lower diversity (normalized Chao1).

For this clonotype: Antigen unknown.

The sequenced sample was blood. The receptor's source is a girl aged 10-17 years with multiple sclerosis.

CDR3 in amino acids: CSVEGWGQGEGYTF. The CDR3 DNA reads as TGCAGCGTTGAAGGTTGGGGACAGGGTGAGGGCTACACCTTC. The rearrangement uses TRBV29-1 and TRBJ1-2; the match to TRBD1 covers 9 bases. This CDR3 has 14 residues. The germline V gene encodes CDR1 SQVTM and CDR2 ANQGSEA. The junction had 8 bases not matched to a gene; V was cut back by 1 base and J by 8 bases.